This T cell receptor beta chain was documented in a study of monozygotic twins with inflammatory bowel disease. Study observations and caveats: Lower sharing of clonotypes with other individuals was seen in IBD patients than in healthy twins. This was most marked in patients showing signs of disease activity.

A note on this clonotype: Its target is unknown.

Each UMI, carrying a 6-nucleotide sample barcode, came from template switching. TCRdb reprocessed the 5' RACE reads, with one entry per CDR3 protein and no DNA. The sample totals approximately 400,000 distinct CDR3 sequences; its top ten clones hold 2% to 3%. Total RNA was isolated from whole blood without T cell sorting. Sequencing was performed on blood. The sequence was collected from a human donor with ulcerative colitis or Crohn's disease, or a healthy co-twin of an affected twin (not recorded which).

The CDR3 loop is CASGSGTSGYNEQFF. The chain has TRBV12-5 and TRBJ2-1; as DNA is missing, the TRBD2 call by TCRdb cannot be tested. The CDR3 spans 15 residues. Germline values: CDR1 LGHNT, CDR2 FRNRAP.